A selection of T cell receptor beta chains follows, all from one sample in a study of cytomegalovirus exposure and HLA in healthy donors. The method was immunoSEQ multiplex PCR; TCRdb's version includes in-frame clones alone and lacks a portion of them. The data hold a few hundred thousand clones, with roughly 79% observed a single time. Material for sequencing was PBMCs. The receptor source for this set is a man younger than 35 in good health and CMV-seronegative. CDR3s include the opening cysteine and the closing phenylalanine or tryptophan. D genes are given only for firm matches. Clone size is stated in some rows and not others, as once, few, many or a class when expanded.

CDR3 protein	CDR3 DNA	CDR3 length	clone size	V gene	J gene	D gene
CAWSWTSGSYEQYF	TGTGCCTGGAGTTGGACTAGCGGATCCTACGAGCAGTACTTC	14	.	TRBV30	TRBJ2-7	TRBD2
CASSLGPDGAYEQYF	TGCGCCAGCAGCTTGGGGCCGGATGGAGCCTACGAGCAGTACTTC	15	.	TRBV5-1	TRBJ2-7	.
CASSSLTANTEAFF	TGTGCCAGCAGCTCACTTACAGCGAACACTGAAGCTTTCTTT	14	.	TRBV5-8	TRBJ1-1	.
CAWMRGGGTSYEQYF	TGTGCCTGGATGCGAGGCGGGGGGACCAGCTACGAGCAGTACTTC	15	.	TRBV30	TRBJ2-7	TRBD2
CASSLGLEPPLGTQYF	TGTGCCAGCAGCTTAGGCCTAGAGCCCCCCCTGGGTACGCAGTATTTT	16	.	TRBV13	TRBJ2-3	.
CASRSGTGSLSPLHF	TGTGCCAGCAGGTCCGGGACAGGCTCCCTTTCGCCCCTCCACTTT	15	few	TRBV9	TRBJ1-6	TRBD1
CASRPVINTEAFF	TGTGCCAGTAGGCCAGTCATCAACACTGAAGCTTTCTTT	13	.	TRBV19	TRBJ1-1	.
CSVETVANTIYF	TGCAGCGTTGAGACAGTTGCAAACACCATATATTTT	12	.	TRBV29-1	TRBJ1-3	.
CASSRTGTGGLWGGYTF	TGTGCCAGCAGCCGCACCGGGACAGGGGGCCTTTGGGGGGGCTACACCTTC	17	.	TRBV5-8	TRBJ1-2	TRBD1
CASKLTGPPYNEQFF	TGTGCCAGCAAGCTAACAGGGCCCCCCTACAATGAGCAGTTCTTC	15	.	TRBV6-5	TRBJ2-1	.
CASSPSGGARNEQFF	TGTGCCAGCAGCCCGAGCGGGGGGGCCCGTAATGAGCAGTTCTTC	15	.	TRBV7-6	TRBJ2-1	TRBD2
CASSAPSPGGLVVTQYF	TGTGCCAGCAGCGCCCCATCACCGGGGGGCCTTGTCGTTACGCAGTATTTT	17	.	TRBV9	TRBJ2-3	.
CASSVGQNYGYTF	TGTGCCAGCAGTGTGGGACAGAACTATGGCTACACCTTC	13	.	TRBV28	TRBJ1-2	TRBD1
CASSIGTSNTEAFF	TGTGCCAGCAGCATAGGGACATCGAACACTGAAGCTTTCTTT	14	few	TRBV7-9	TRBJ1-1	.
CASSPVRRGETQYF	TGTGCCAGCAGTCCGGTAAGGAGGGGAGAGACCCAGTACTTC	14	.	TRBV21-1	TRBJ2-5	.
CATSRMRNPRGGSGNTIYF	TGTGCCACCAGCAGAATGAGAAACCCCAGAGGGGGCTCTGGAAACACCATATATTTT	19	.	TRBV15	TRBJ1-3	.
CASSPQVGRGYNSPLHF	TGTGCCAGCAGTCCCCAAGTAGGCAGGGGTTATAATTCACCCCTCCACTTT	17	.	TRBV27	TRBJ1-6	.
CASSLSGELFF	TGTGCCAGCAGCTTGTCAGGGGAGCTGTTTTTT	11	.	TRBV5-4	TRBJ2-2	.
CASSLWGARLTGELFF	TGTGCCAGCAGTTTATGGGGGGCGCGACTAACCGGGGAGCTGTTTTTT	16	.	TRBV28	TRBJ2-2	.
CASSQDVVNQETQYF	TGTGCCAGCAGCCAAGATGTAGTGAACCAAGAGACCCAGTACTTC	15	few	TRBV4-2	TRBJ2-5	.
CASSLEGVMNTEAFF	TGTGCCAGCAGCCTCGAAGGGGTAATGAACACTGAAGCTTTCTTT	15	.	TRBV9	TRBJ1-1	.
CAWTRQGDSPLHF	TGTGCCTGGACACGACAGGGAGATTCACCCCTCCACTTT	13	once	TRBV30	TRBJ1-6	TRBD1
CASSFATGGAYEQYF	TGTGCCAGCAGCTTTGCCACAGGGGGTGCCTACGAGCAGTACTTC	15	.	TRBV11-3	TRBJ2-7	TRBD1
CASSVGQRIQYSYGYTF	TGTGCCAGCAGCGTTGGACAGCGAATACAATATTCTTATGGCTACACCTTC	17	.	TRBV5-6	TRBJ1-2	.